This T cell receptor beta chain stems from a study of blood T cells in healthy people across ages. This clonotype has just a few counts. Germline V CDR1 and CDR2: LGHDT, YNNKEL (reference sequence). J gave up 2 bases and V 1 base, and 25 bases lay outside the gene matches. The CDR3 consists of 22 residues. A second PCR of 7 to 11 cycles used a sample-barcoded 5' primer and a J-beta primer mix. TCRdb re-analysed the 5' RACE reads in MiXCR, keeping a single row per CDR3 protein. This sample carries over 1,300,000 distinct CDR3 sequences, approximately 59% of them seen once, and the ten largest clones take over 5%.

The sequence came from a man aged 18 to 29 in good health. The sequencing input was blood. The gene calls are TRBV3-1 and TRBJ2-5; 7 positions agree with TRBD2. CDR3 sequence: CASSQGPQGQSSRERGQETQYF. For the CDR3, the DNA is TGTGCCAGCAGCCAAGGCCCACAAGGACAAAGTTCGCGGGAGCGGGGACAAGAGACCCAGTACTTC.